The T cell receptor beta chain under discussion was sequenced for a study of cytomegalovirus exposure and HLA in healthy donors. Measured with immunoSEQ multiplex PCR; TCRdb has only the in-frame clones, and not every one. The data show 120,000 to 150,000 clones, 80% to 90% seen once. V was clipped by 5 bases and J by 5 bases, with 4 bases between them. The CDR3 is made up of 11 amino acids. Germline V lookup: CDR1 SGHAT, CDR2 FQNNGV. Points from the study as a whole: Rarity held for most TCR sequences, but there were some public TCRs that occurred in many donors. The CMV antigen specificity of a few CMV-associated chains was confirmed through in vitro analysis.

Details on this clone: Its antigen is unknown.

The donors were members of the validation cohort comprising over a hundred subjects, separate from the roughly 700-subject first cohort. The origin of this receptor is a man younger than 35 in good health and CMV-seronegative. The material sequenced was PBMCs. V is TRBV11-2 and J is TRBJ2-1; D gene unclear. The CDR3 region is CASSLDNEQFF. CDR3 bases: TGTGCCAGCAGCCTCGACAATGAGCAGTTCTTC.